One sample yielded the 26 T cell receptor beta chains listed below, sequenced in a study of T cell responses to AZD1222 COVID-19 vaccine. Only in-frame clones appear in the TCRdb table, and some are missing; sequencing was by immunoSEQ multiplex PCR. Among approximately 260,000 clones, 93% were seen once, and the ten largest hold less than 0.65%. The source was peripheral blood, collected on day 0 of AZD1222 vaccination. These receptors came from an adult in good health.

The rearrangement joins TRBV10-2 to TRBJ1-1; D unresolved. V was trimmed by 10 bases and J by 0 bases, leaving 15 bases between them. The CDR3 is 14 amino acids. Germline V lookup: CDR1 WSHSY, CDR2 SAAADI. As DNA, the CDR3 is TGCGCCACCAGCGGCGGAGCCCTGAACACTGAAGCTTTCTTT. It yields the protein CATSGGALNTEAFF.

The J gene is TRBJ2-7, the V gene TRBV21-1; the table's D call, TRBD1, was not checked against the DNA. TRBV21-1 corresponds to a pseudogene. The CDR3 covers 15 residues. The CDR3 bases are TGTGCCAGCAGCAAAGCGTGGGGACAGCACTACGAGCAGTACTTC. As protein: CASSKAWGQHYEQYF.

The gene calls are TRBV15 and TRBJ1-2; TRBD1 is a possible D gene (5 bases). Germline CDR1 is LNHNV and CDR2 is YYDKDF (reference sequence). V lost 1 base to trimming and J lost 8 bases, with 14 bases between them. This CDR3 has 14 residues. This CDR3 is CATSRGGYLGGYTF. The CDR3, as DNA: TGTGCCACCAGCAGAGGGGGGTACCTCGGGGGCTACACCTTC.

The gene calls are TRBV4-1 and TRBJ2-7; no firm D call. The germline gives CDR1 MGHRA, CDR2 YSYEKL. V lost 1 base, J lost 7 bases, and 14 bases lay in between. The CDR3 runs 14 residues. CDR3 sequence (DNA): TGCGCCAGCAGCCAAGGGGCACCGGTATGGGAGCAGTACTTC. Translating gives CASSQGAPVWEQYF.

The J gene is TRBJ2-5, the V gene TRBV28; D call uncertain. The V end was cut by 7 bases, the J end by 5 bases, with 5 bases between. The CDR3 is 10 residues long. CDR1 and CDR2 (germline): MDHEN, SYDVKM. The CDR3, as DNA: TGTGCCAGCATGGGTGAGACCCAGTACTTC. This gives the protein CASMGETQYF.

V gene TRBV11-1 combines with J gene TRBJ1-1; 8 bases are a match to TRBD1. Per the germline V gene, CDR1 is SGHAT and CDR2 is FQDESV (reference sequence). J was trimmed by 3 bases and V by 6 bases; bases with no gene match: 3. The CDR3 sequence is 13 residues long. CDR3 nucleotide sequence: TGTGCCAGCAGACCAGGGGGCTACACTGAAGCTTTCTTT. It is translated as CASRPGGYTEAFF.

This chain connects TRBV28 to TRBJ1-6; 8 bases line up with TRBD1. Germline CDR1 is MDHEN and CDR2 is SYDVKM. This CDR3 spans 14 amino acids. With 8 bases clipped from V and 6 bases from J, the junction kept 6 bases outside the gene matches. The DNA of the CDR3 is TGTGCCAGCGTATCAGGGGGCCCTAATTCACCCCTCCACTTT. It encodes CASVSGGPNSPLHF.

The chain uses TRBV7-2 and TRBJ2-1; the match to TRBD2 covers 12 bases. Germline V lookup: CDR1 SGHTA, CDR2 FQGNSA. The junction had 2 bases not matched to a gene; V was cut back by 5 bases and J by 3 bases. This CDR3 region has 15 residues. The chain's CDR3 is CASSQTSGSYNEQFF. The CDR3 nucleotides are TGTGCCAGCAGCCAGACTAGCGGGAGCTACAATGAGCAGTTCTTC.

The rearrangement uses TRBV15 and TRBJ1-5; TRBD1 is a possible D gene (5 bases). Germline V gene sequence: CDR1 LNHNV, CDR2 YYDKDF (reference sequence). The V and J ends lost 5 bases and 2 bases respectively, with 16 bases between them. This CDR3 has 16 amino acids. CDR3 residues: CATSAGSGGGNQPQHF. In nucleotides, the CDR3 is TGTGCCACCAGCGCGGGGTCCGGGGGAGGCAATCAGCCCCAGCATTTT.

J is TRBJ2-7 and V is TRBV28, with 9 bases identical to TRBD1. J gave up 6 bases and V 6 bases, and 12 bases lay outside the gene matches. The CDR3 has 15 residues. Looked up from germline, CDR1 is MDHEN and CDR2 is SYDVKM. The CDR3 bases are TGTGCCAGCAGAAAACAGGGGGCGTTATCGTCCGAGCAGTACTTC. It yields the protein CASRKQGALSSEQYF.

CDR3 DNA: TGTGCCAGCAGTGAAGCCCCGGGACTCCTCAGTGGGGGCTACACCTTC. Its translation is CASSEAPGLLSGGYTF. The chain uses TRBV2 and TRBJ1-2, with D possibly matching TRBD1 (5 bases). The V end was cut by 0 bases, the J end by 8 bases, with 19 bases between. Looked up from germline, CDR1 is SNHLY and CDR2 is FYNNEI. The CDR3 is made up of 16 amino acids.

The rearrangement joins TRBV28 to TRBJ1-1, with D unclear. Germline V gene sequence: CDR1 MDHEN, CDR2 SYDVKM. CDR3 length equals 15 residues. Trimming stripped 6 bases from V and 3 bases from J, with 17 bases between. The CDR3 DNA reads as TGTGCCAGCAGGGCCTGGTTAGGAGTGGACACTGAAGCTTTCTTT. Protein product: CASRAWLGVDTEAFF.

This chain connects TRBV6-6 to TRBJ1-1; no clear D. The CDR3 covers 13 residues. Germline V gene lookup returns CDR1 MNHNY and CDR2 SVGAGI (reference sequence). Trimming shortened V by 2 bases and J by 6 bases, and 10 bases separated the two germline ends. The CDR3 is CASSYKRSAEAFF. The CDR3 coding sequence is TGTGCCAGCAGTTACAAAAGATCCGCTGAAGCTTTCTTT.

The CDR3 nucleotides read TGTGCCAGCAGCTTACAGGGGGACAATCAGCCCCAGCATTTT. Its protein product is CASSLQGDNQPQHF. J is TRBJ1-5 and V is TRBV5-4; 8 nucleotides agree with TRBD1. CDR1 is SGHNT and CDR2 is YYREEE in the germline V gene (reference sequence). The CDR3 consists of 14 residues. J was trimmed by 3 bases and V by 2 bases; bases with no gene match: 1. Variable domain in full (rest from reference TRBV5-4 and TRBJ1-5): ETGVTQSPTHLIKTRGQQVTLRCSSQSGHNTVSWYQQALGQGPQFIFQYYREEENGRGNFPPRFSGLQFPNYSSELNVNALELDDSALYLCASSLQGDNQPQHFGDGTRLSIL.

This clone was seen a few times. CDR3 coding DNA: TGTGCCAGCAGTTTAGAGGGAATGAACACTGAAGCTTTCTTT. Protein sequence: CASSLEGMNTEAFF. The gene calls are TRBV28 and TRBJ1-1; D is ambiguous. Looked up from germline, CDR1 is MDHEN and CDR2 is SYDVKM. CDR3 length: 14 amino acids. The V and J ends lost 2 bases and 0 bases respectively, with 7 bases between them.

This chain connects TRBV9 to TRBJ2-1; D gene ambiguous. The length of the CDR3 is 14 residues. V lost 4 bases and J 7 bases, leaving 15 bases between the germline ends. From germline, CDR1 is SGDLS and CDR2 YYNGEE. The CDR3 loop reads CASSPRLTRNEQFF. CDR3 DNA sequence: TGTGCCAGCAGCCCCCGGCTCACCCGGAATGAGCAGTTCTTC.

The rearrangement joins TRBV3-1 (or the pseudogene TRBV3-2) to TRBJ2-1; tentatively, D is TRBD2 (6 bases). Germline assignment: CDR1 LGHDT and CDR2 YNNKEL (reference sequence). With 0 bases removed from V and 8 bases from J, the gap between germline ends came to 17 bases. The CDR3 spans 16 residues. The CDR3 bases are TGTGCCAGCAGCCAAGAAAGCGGAGGGCTCCTAGATGAGCAGTTCTTC. This translates into CASSQESGGLLDEQFF.

The chain carries TRBV19 and TRBJ2-7; TRBD2 aligns across 11 bases. The CDR3 sequence is 14 residues long. Looked up from germline, CDR1 is LNHDA and CDR2 is SQIVND (reference sequence). V gave up 3 bases and J gave up 3 bases; unmatched junction bases: 1. The chain's CDR3 is CASSMTSGVYEQYF. CDR3 sequence (DNA): TGTGCCAGTAGTATGACTAGCGGGGTCTACGAGCAGTACTTC.

The chain uses TRBV2 and TRBJ2-3; 13 nucleotides match TRBD2. The V gene end was trimmed by 8 bases and the J gene end by 6 bases; junction bases not matched to a gene: 8. CDR1 and CDR2 from the germline V gene are SNHLY and FYNNEI. There are 15 residues in the CDR3. The CDR3 DNA reads TGTGCCAGCGCCCGACTAGCGGGGGGATACGATACGCAGTATTTT. Its protein is CASARLAGGYDTQYF.

The rearrangement links TRBV5-1 to TRBJ2-7; 12 bases match TRBD2. CDR1 and CDR2 from the germline V gene are SGHRS and YFSETQ. V was pared by 3 bases and J by 5 bases, with 3 bases of the junction left unmatched. The CDR3 spans 14 residues. CDR3 in DNA: TGCGCCAGCAGCTCCGGACTAGCGGGGCACGAGCAGTACTTC. Protein sequence: CASSSGLAGHEQYF.

In DNA form, the CDR3 reads TGTGCCAGCAGTTCCGTCAAATCGGCCTACGAGCAGTACTTC. Protein sequence: CASSSVKSAYEQYF. The chain recombines TRBV6-2 or TRBV6-3 with TRBJ2-7; unclear D gene. The CDR3 has 14 residues. V lost 4 bases and J 2 bases, leaving 12 bases between the germline ends. Per germline, CDR1 MNHEY and CDR2 SVGEGT.

The chain combines TRBV2 with TRBJ1-1; possibly TRBD1 for D (5 bases). Germline CDR1 SNHLY, CDR2 FYNNEI. This CDR3 is built from 14 residues. V was shortened by 8 bases and J by 2 bases, with 15 bases between the two germline ends. CDR3 sequence reads: CASGGGIGNTEAFF. The CDR3 nucleotides read TGTGCCAGCGGGGGAGGGATTGGAAACACTGAAGCTTTCTTT.

This chain uses TRBV7-9 with TRBJ1-4; perhaps TRBD1 as D (6 bases). CDR1 and CDR2 from the germline V gene are SEHNR and FQNEAQ (reference sequence). Trimming shortened V by 7 bases and J by 8 bases, and 14 bases separated the two germline ends. The CDR3 totals 13 residues. CDR3 protein: CASNPGAGEKLFF. The CDR3 DNA is TGTGCCAGCAACCCAGGGGCAGGAGAAAAACTGTTTTTT.

The V and J genes are TRBV9 and TRBJ2-2; D uncertain. This CDR3 is built from 16 residues. The germline gives CDR1 SGDLS, CDR2 YYNGEE. Deletions cut 0 bases from V and 0 bases from J, with 9 bases between. This chain's CDR3 is CASSVGRVANTGELFF. CDR3 bases: TGTGCCAGCAGCGTAGGCCGGGTCGCGAACACCGGGGAGCTGTTTTTT. Full variable domain (remainder filled in from reference TRBV9 and TRBJ2-2): DSGVTQTPKHLITATGQRVTLRCSPRSGDLSVYWYQQSLDQGLQFLIQYYNGEERAKGNILERFSAQQFPDLHSELNLSSLELGDSALYFCASSVGRVANTGELFFGEGSRLTVL.

The chain is built from TRBV7-6 and TRBJ1-3, with D unclear. V gave up 6 bases and J gave up 2 bases, with 14 bases separating them. The CDR3 length is 15 residues. The germline V gene encodes CDR1 SGHVS and CDR2 FNYEAQ. CDR3 sequence: CASRDSPNTGNTIYF. CDR3 sequence (DNA): TGTGCCAGCAGGGATTCCCCAAACACTGGAAACACCATATATTTT. The whole variable domain, filled in from reference TRBV7-6 and TRBJ1-3, reads GAGVSQSPRYKVTKRGQDVALRCDPISGHVSLYWYRQALGQGPEFLTYFNYEAQQDKSGLPNDRFSAERPEGSISTLTIQRTEQRDSAMYRCASRDSPNTGNTIYFGEGSWLTVV.

The chain combines TRBV25-1 with TRBJ2-3, with D tentatively TRBD2 (6 bases). The CDR3 sequence is 14 residues long. The germline V gene has CDR1 MGHDK and CDR2 SYGVNS. V lost 10 bases and J lost 6, with 20 bases in between. In DNA form, the CDR3 reads TGTGCCAACCCCCCGGGACTCTCCGTGGATACGCAGTATTTT. As protein: CANPPGLSVDTQYF.